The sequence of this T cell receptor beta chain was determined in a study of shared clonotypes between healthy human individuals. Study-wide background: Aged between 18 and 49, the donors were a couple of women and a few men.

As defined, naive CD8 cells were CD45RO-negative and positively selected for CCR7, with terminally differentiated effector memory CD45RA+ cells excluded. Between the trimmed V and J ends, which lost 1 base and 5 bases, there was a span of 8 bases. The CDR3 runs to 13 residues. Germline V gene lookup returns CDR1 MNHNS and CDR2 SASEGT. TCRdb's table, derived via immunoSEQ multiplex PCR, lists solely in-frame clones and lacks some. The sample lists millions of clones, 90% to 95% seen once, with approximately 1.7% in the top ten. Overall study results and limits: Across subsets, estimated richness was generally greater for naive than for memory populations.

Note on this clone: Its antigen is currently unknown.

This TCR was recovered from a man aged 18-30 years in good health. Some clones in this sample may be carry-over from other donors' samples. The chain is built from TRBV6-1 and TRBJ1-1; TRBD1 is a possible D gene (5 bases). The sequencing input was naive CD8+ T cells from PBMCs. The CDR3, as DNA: TGTGCCAGCAGTGAAGTATGGGGGACTGAAGCTTTCTTT. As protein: CASSEVWGTEAFF.